Each of the 12 T cell receptor beta chains below was sequenced from the same sample in a study of T-cell reconstitution after alpha-beta-depleted transplantation in children. The TCRbeta library incorporated unique molecular identifiers. MiXCR, run by TCRdb on the PCR reads, gives a single entry per CDR3 protein. This sample has roughly 200,000 distinct CDR3 sequences, with about 7% found just once. The sample was PBMCs, taken before TCRalphabeta/CD19-depleted stem cell transplant. These receptors were taken from a boy aged 2-15 years with acute lymphoblastic leukemia, due to receive a stem cell transplant.

This clonotype was recorded many times. This chain connects TRBV5-1 to TRBJ2-5; D not resolved. The length of the CDR3 is 13 residues. V was trimmed by 5 bases and J by 1 base, leaving 9 bases between them. Germline lookup yields CDR1 SGHRS and CDR2 YFSETQ. CDR3 nucleotide sequence: TGCGCCAGCAGGAAAGTCTTCCAAGAGACCCAGTACTTC. Translation: CASRKVFQETQYF.

This clonotype was seen only a few times. The genes are TRBV20-1 and TRBJ1-2; D remains ambiguous. Germline V gives CDR1 DFQATT, CDR2 SNEGSKA (reference sequence). Trimming left V 0 bases short and J 4 bases short, with 9 bases between. The CDR3 length is 13 residues. In DNA, the CDR3 is TGCAGTGCTAGAGATGACGGGGTCTATGGCTACACCTTC. Translation gives CSARDDGVYGYTF.

This clonotype counts as medium-sized. The genes are TRBV12-3 or TRBV12-4 and TRBJ2-2; 7 bases align to TRBD2. Losses at the gene ends were 6 bases for V and 3 bases for J; bases not matched to a gene: 10. The CDR3 loop spans 16 amino acids. The CDR3: CASRQDGGEYTGELFF. In DNA form, the CDR3 reads TGTGCCAGCAGGCAGGATGGGGGGGAGTACACCGGGGAGCTGTTTTTT.

This clonotype has ten or more counts. This rearrangement joins TRBV15 to TRBJ1-6, with a tentative D call TRBD1 (5 bases). With 1 base removed from V and 10 bases from J, the gap between germline ends came to 17 bases. Germline V gene lookup returns CDR1 LNHNV and CDR2 YYDKDF (reference sequence). This CDR3 region has 16 residues. The CDR3 here is CATSRGGGDVGSPLHF. Here the CDR3 DNA reads TGTGCCACCAGCAGAGGGGGGGGTGATGTTGGGTCACCCCTCCACTTT.

The chain combines TRBV12-3 or TRBV12-4 with TRBJ2-1, with 13 bases lining up with TRBD2. This CDR3 comprises 15 residues. With 9 bases clipped from V and 8 bases from J, the junction kept 10 bases outside the gene matches. The CDR3 reads CASGTGTSGMDEQFF. In DNA, the CDR3 is TGTGCCAGTGGGACCGGGACTAGCGGGATGGATGAGCAGTTCTTC.

This clonotype has a handful of counts. The J gene is TRBJ2-1, the V gene TRBV20-1; 11 bases are shared with TRBD1. The V and J ends lost 3 bases and 6 bases, in that order; junction bases with no gene match: 13. Germline V gene sequence: CDR1 DFQATT, CDR2 SNEGSKA (reference sequence). The CDR3 is 17 amino acids. The CDR3 here is CSASQLFSGTGGNEQFF. The CDR3 region has the DNA TGCAGTGCTAGCCAACTTTTCTCCGGGACAGGGGGCAATGAGCAGTTCTTC.

This clonotype showed up many times. In nucleotides, the CDR3 is TGCAGTGCTGGACCCGGGACTAGCGGGAGGACAGATACGCAGTATTTT. This codes for CSAGPGTSGRTDTQYF. The chain joins TRBV20-1 to TRBJ2-3, with 15 bases that match TRBD2. Losses at the gene ends were 5 bases for V and 3 bases for J; bases not matched to a gene: 6. Germline lookup yields CDR1 DFQATT and CDR2 SNEGSKA (reference sequence). The CDR3 sequence is 16 residues long.

The sample holds a few counts of this clonotype. The chain uses TRBV6-4 and TRBJ2-3; 14 bases line up with TRBD2. Germline-derived CDR1 and CDR2 are MRHNA and SNTAGT. Trimming took 5 bases from V and 4 from J; bases not matched to a gene: 23. This CDR3 is 22 amino acids long. The CDR3 DNA is TGTGCCAGCAGTCCTACCTACTACGGACTAGCGGGGGGTACAAACGCAGCAGATACGCAGTATTTT. Protein: CASSPTYYGLAGGTNAADTQYF.

There are many counts of this clonotype. The rearrangement joins TRBV5-1 to TRBJ1-1; D not certain. Germline V lookup: CDR1 SGHRS, CDR2 YFSETQ. The length of the CDR3 is 11 residues. Trimming removed 4 bases from V and 1 base from J, with 2 bases in between. The CDR3 spells CASSTNTEAFF. The CDR3 nucleotides are TGCGCCAGCAGCACGAACACTGAAGCTTTCTTT.

This clonotype has more than one count but fewer than ten. V usage is TRBV20-1 and J usage is TRBJ1-2; D not certain. Germline assignment: CDR1 DFQATT and CDR2 SNEGSKA (reference sequence). The CDR3 is made up of 15 amino acids. Trimming removed 1 base from V and 8 bases from J, with 20 bases in between. CDR3 in DNA: TGCAGTGCTAGAGTATGGACGGCGAGATTTTCAGGCTACACCTTC. It translates to CSARVWTARFSGYTF.

V gene TRBV2 combines with J gene TRBJ2-6; D gene ambiguous. The CDR3 is made up of 17 amino acids. Germline values: CDR1 SNHLY, CDR2 FYNNEI. V shed 6 bases and J shed 2 bases, with 17 bases lying between them. The CDR3 nucleotides are TGTGCCAGCAGCCAAGGGATATTGTGGACTGGGGCCAACGTCCTGACTTTC. Amino acids: CASSQGILWTGANVLTF.

This clonotype appeared many times. This rearrangement joins TRBV28 to TRBJ2-3; a possible D gene is TRBD2 (5 bases). Trimming left V 5 bases short and J 1 base short, with 22 bases between. Germline assignment: CDR1 MDHEN and CDR2 SYDVKM. This CDR3 region has 18 residues. The CDR3 DNA sequence: TGTGCCAGCAGTACCGAGTCTATTCTCCTAGCCGGCACAGATACGCAGTATTTT. Protein product: CASSTESILLAGTDTQYF.